What follows are 5 T cell receptor beta chains derived from one specimen sequenced in a study of OX40 agonist ivuxolimab in advanced cancers. Profiled with immunoSEQ multiplex PCR; TCRdb holds only in-frame clones, not every one. The table records roughly 60,000 clones, around 90% of them present only once. The source material was CD4+ or CD8+ T cells sorted from blood, sampled in a trial of the OX40 agonist ivuxolimab. These receptors all come from an adult with an advanced solid tumor such as melanoma, head and neck, liver or kidney cancer.

The chain carries TRBV6-1 and TRBJ2-2; TRBD1 agrees at 8 bases. V gave up 7 bases and J gave up 6 bases; unmatched junction bases: 7. The CDR3 length is 14 residues. The germline V gene has CDR1 MNHNS and CDR2 SASEGT. This chain's CDR3 is CASTGGGDAGELFF. In DNA form, the CDR3 reads TGTGCCAGCACAGGGGGCGGGGACGCCGGGGAGCTGTTTTTT.

This chain joins TRBV19 and TRBJ1-5, with D perhaps TRBD1 (5 bases). The CDR3 has 15 amino acids. Germline assignment: CDR1 LNHDA and CDR2 SQIVND (reference sequence). The V end lost 7 bases, the J end lost 4 bases, and 17 bases lay between the germline ends. The DNA for the CDR3 is TGTGCCAGTAAAGCCTTTGGGGCGTCAAATCAGCCCCAGCATTTT. Translated, it gives CASKAFGASNQPQHF. Looking up the rest from reference TRBV19 and TRBJ1-5 gives the full variable domain: DGGITQSPKYLFRKEGQNVTLSCEQNLNHDAMYWYRQDPGQGLRLIYYSQIVNDFQKGDIAEGYSVSREKKESFPLTVTSAQKNPTAFYLCASKAFGASNQPQHFGDGTRLSIL.

The chain links TRBV30 to TRBJ2-7; 11 bases fit TRBD1. V trimming: 6 bases; J trimming: 5 bases; junction bases outside the gene matches: 3. Germline-derived CDR1 and CDR2 are GTSNPN and SVGIG (reference sequence). CDR3 length equals 12 residues. This chain's CDR3 is CACWTGGNEQYF. DNA for the CDR3: TGTGCCTGTTGGACAGGGGGCAACGAGCAGTACTTC.

This clone was seen only once. The chain carries TRBV11-3 and TRBJ2-1; D is uncertain. V lost 3 bases and J 9 bases, leaving 9 bases between the germline ends. The CDR3 covers 12 residues. In germline, CDR1 is SGHNT, CDR2 YENEEA. The CDR3 protein is CASSLEMGEQFF. The CDR3 coding sequence is TGTGCCAGCAGCTTGGAGATGGGTGAGCAGTTCTTC.

This clone occurred once. This rearrangement joins TRBV11-3 to TRBJ1-2, with D possibly matching TRBD1 (5 bases). Germline loops: CDR1 SGHNT, CDR2 YENEEA. This CDR3 comprises 15 residues. Between the trimmed V and J ends, which lost 0 bases and 6 bases, there was a span of 14 bases. CDR3 sequence: CASSLEGAGLNGYTF. The CDR3 DNA reads as TGTGCCAGCAGCTTAGAAGGGGCAGGGTTGAATGGCTACACCTTC. Full variable domain (rest looked up from reference TRBV11-3 and TRBJ1-2): EAGVVQSPRYKIIEKKQPVAFWCNPISGHNTLYWYLQNLGQGPELLIRYENEEAVDDSQLPKDRFSAERLKGVDSTLKIQPAELGDSAVYLCASSLEGAGLNGYTFGSGTRLTVV.